This T cell receptor (beta chain) was captured in a study of T cell responses to AZD1222 COVID-19 vaccine. The study's findings and limits: Two doses of AZD1222 preceded a rise in Spike-specific TCR breadth and depth.

Concerning this clone itself: Its target is not known.

Losses at the gene ends were 5 bases for V and 0 bases for J; bases not matched to a gene: 2. Germline CDR1 reads SEHNR; CDR2 reads FQNEAQ (reference sequence). The CDR3 spans 15 residues. Generated by immunoSEQ multiplex PCR, the TCRdb table keeps only in-frame clones and is missing some. The top ten hold approximately 2.6% of the sample, which has about 140,000 clones, around 90% seen once. The rearrangement joins TRBV7-9 to TRBJ2-1; 9 positions match TRBD2. The sequenced sample was peripheral blood, obtained on day 0 of AZD1222 vaccination. The sequence was obtained from an adult in good health. CDR3 bases: TGTGCCAGCAGCGTTAGCGGGAGCTCCTACAATGAGCAGTTCTTC. Its translation is CASSVSGSSYNEQFF.